This T cell receptor beta chain was recorded in a study of vaccination and CD4 T cells after COVID-19. Whole-study context: Convalescent donors: six male, four female; seven Caucasian, two Asian, one multiracial, two Hispanic. Post-COVID specimens were obtained a median 101 days after diagnosis (range 35 to 161).

Whole-study findings and limits: SARS-CoV-2-reactive clonotypes rose nonsignificantly, with the median going from roughly 21 to 40.

Trimming cost V 4 bases and J 4 bases; bases outside gene matches: 3. Germline CDR1 reads SNHLY; CDR2 reads FYNNEI. The CDR3 is made up of 14 amino acids. Once obtained from cultured CD4+ T cells, the DNA was sequenced using the Oncomine TCR Beta short-read assay. In TCRdb, the PCR reads were re-called with MiXCR into one record per CDR3 protein. Here the sample spans roughly 4,200 distinct CDR3 sequences, around 24% being singletons. Documented treatment: roughly 11-day PBMC culture with coronavirus spike peptide pools or control peptides (ViraFEST assay). Concerning this clonotype itself: Its antigen is as yet unknown.

Sequenced sample: CD4+ T cells from blood, cultured in vitro. This TCR derives from a human donor who had recovered from COVID-19. The rearrangement uses TRBV2 and TRBJ2-1; 8 nucleotides match TRBD1. The CDR3 DNA is TGTGCCAGCAGTGCCAACAGGGGGTACAATGAGCAGTTCTTC. Protein sequence: CASSANRGYNEQFF.